This entry lists 20 T cell receptor beta chains sequenced from one sample in a study of tumor-infiltrating lymphocytes in primary liver carcinoma. Constant-region priming of about 0.5 ug total RNA yielded TCR beta cDNA. Researchers made the TCR beta libraries by running three nested multiplex PCR rounds with slightly modified ARM-PCR. For 10 cycles apiece, the opening two PCR rounds ran with TRBV1-TRBV30 forward primers and a C-beta reverse primer. TCRdb called the multiplex PCR reads again in MiXCR, with one record for every CDR3 protein. The repertoire has roughly 190,000 distinct CDR3 sequences, about 85% of them found once; the top ten carry less than 20%. Both RNA and DNA were isolated together from around 20-30 mg of bulk tissue that had not been sorted. The sequenced sample was tumor tissue from primary liver carcinoma. The receptors were gathered from a man aged 40-50 years with primary liver carcinoma and hepatitis B virus infection.

The DNA of the CDR3 is TGTGCCAGATCTAAGACAGTGCTAACAGATACGCAGTATTTT. Protein: CARSKTVLTDTQYF. The chain has TRBV28 and TRBJ2-3; TRBD1 is a possible D gene (5 bases). This CDR3 contains 14 residues. Germline CDR1 MDHEN, CDR2 SYDVKM. V gave up 9 bases and J gave up 3 bases, with 16 bases separating them.

This clonotype has at least ten counts. This sequence joins TRBV9 and TRBJ1-3; D not resolved. This CDR3 region has 12 residues. V was trimmed by 4 bases and J by 7 bases, leaving 9 bases between them. Germline lookup yields CDR1 SGDLS and CDR2 YYNGEE. The CDR3 sequence is CASSSNWNTIYF. The CDR3 DNA reads TGTGCCAGCAGCTCAAACTGGAACACCATATATTTT. Together with reference TRBV9 and TRBJ1-3, the CDR3 gives the full variable domain: DSGVTQTPKHLITATGQRVTLRCSPRSGDLSVYWYQQSLDQGLQFLIQYYNGEERAKGNILERFSAQQFPDLHSELNLSSLELGDSALYFCASSSNWNTIYFGEGSWLTVV.

J is TRBJ2-3 and V is TRBV12-3 or TRBV12-4; 9 nucleotides align to TRBD1. The CDR3 has 15 amino acids. V shed 10 bases and J 4 bases; nucleotides not matched to a gene: 12. CDR3 nucleotide sequence: TGTGCCAACAATTGGGACAGGGATGGATCAGATACGCAGTATTTT. It encodes CANNWDRDGSDTQYF.

The V gene is TRBV29-1, the J gene TRBJ1-4, with 11 positions matching TRBD1. Per the germline V gene, CDR1 is SQVTM and CDR2 is ANQGSEA. V shed 7 bases and J 15 bases; nucleotides not matched to a gene: 10. The CDR3 has 12 residues. CDR3 DNA: TGCAGCGCTCTGGACAGGGGGCCTTGTTTGTTTTTT. Translated: CSALDRGPCLFF.

The chain joins TRBV6-1 to TRBJ2-7; 9 positions agree with TRBD1. The V gene's germline CDR1 is MNHNS and CDR2 SASEGT. V lost 9 bases to trimming and J lost 1 base; unmatched junction nucleotides: 13. This CDR3 comprises 16 residues. CDR3 loop: CASTSRSGQGSYEQYF. The CDR3 bases are TGTGCCAGTACCTCACGGTCGGGACAGGGTTCCTACGAGCAGTACTTC.

CDR3 DNA: TGTGCCAGCAGCTTTCCTGGGAGTAGCGTGACCAGAAACATTCAGTACTTC. This gives the protein CASSFPGSSVTRNIQYF. The chain joins TRBV11-1 to TRBJ2-4, with D possibly being TRBD2 (5 bases). V was pared by 3 bases and J by 6 bases, with 21 bases between. Germline V CDR1 and CDR2: SGHAT, FQDESV (reference sequence). This CDR3 is 17 amino acids long.

The rearrangement joins TRBV6-1 to TRBJ2-3; 7 nucleotides match TRBD1. J was trimmed by 6 bases and V by 1 base; bases with no gene match: 7. This CDR3 has 15 amino acids. CDR1 MNHNS and CDR2 SASEGT come from the germline V gene. This chain's CDR3 is CASSEGYRGWDTQYF. CDR3 coding DNA: TGTGCCAGCAGTGAAGGCTACAGGGGATGGGATACGCAGTATTTT.

This clonotype has only a few counts. The chain employs TRBV2 and TRBJ1-1; no reliable D call. The CDR3 is made up of 13 amino acids. Trimming pared 4 bases from V and 6 bases from J, leaving 12 bases between. The germline CDR1 and CDR2 sequences are SNHLY and FYNNEI. The CDR3 region is CASSAPGNPEAFF. Here the CDR3 DNA reads TGTGCCAGCAGTGCTCCAGGTAACCCTGAAGCTTTCTTT.

As concerns this clonotype: This may be a read error, as it is one base from a much larger clone. The CDR3 DNA sequence: TGTGCCTGGAGTCTCGGACAGGGGCACACTGAAGCTTACTTT. It yields the protein CAWSLGQGHTEAYF. The V gene is TRBV30, the J gene TRBJ1-1; 9 nucleotides match TRBD1. CDR3 length equals 14 residues. Germline assignment: CDR1 GTSNPN and CDR2 SVGIG (reference sequence).

As regards this clonotype: The junction does not match germline at one end; this may be a read error. The gene calls are TRBV11-2 and TRBJ1-6; 7 bases are shared with TRBD1. Per the germline V gene, CDR1 is SGHAT and CDR2 is FQNNGV. The CDR3 has 16 amino acids. CDR3 protein: CASILGGDGYYSPLHF. Here the CDR3 DNA reads TGTGCCAGCATCTTAGGGGGCGACGGTTATTATTCACCCCTCCACTTT.

In regard to this clonotype: With a much larger clone just one base away, this may be a read error. The J gene is TRBJ1-2, the V gene TRBV28, with D tentatively TRBD1 (6 bases). CDR1 is MDHEN, CDR2 SYDVKM, per germline. CDR3 length equals 14 residues. DNA for the CDR3: TGTGCCAGCAGTTTGGGGGCGGGTAACTATGACTACACCTTC. Amino acid sequence: CASSLGAGNYDYTF.

As concerns this clonotype: It is likely a read error, because the conserved phenylalanine at the end of the CDR3 is missing. The chain recombines TRBV28 with TRBJ2-1; TRBD1 is a possible D gene (5 bases). Germline CDR1 MDHEN, CDR2 SYDVKM. The V gene lost 2 bases and the J gene lost 10 bases, with 15 bases spanning the gap. The CDR3 covers 14 residues. The CDR3 coding sequence is TGTGCCAGCAGTTTAACAGGACCCCAGGAGGAGCAGTTCCTC. Translation gives CASSLTGPQEEQFL.

J is TRBJ2-7 and V is TRBV14; D is ambiguous. V lost 1 base, J lost 7 bases, and 11 bases lay in between. This CDR3 region has 13 residues. CDR1 and CDR2 (germline): SGHDN, FVKESK. CDR3 coding DNA: TGTGCCAGCAGCCAAGGTCAGGAAAGGGAGCAGTACTTC. It specifies CASSQGQEREQYF.

A remark on this clonotype: Without the conserved terminal phenylalanine or tryptophan, this CDR3 likely stems from a read error. V gene TRBV29-1 combines with J gene TRBJ2-3; possible D gene TRBD2, 6 bases. Germline V lookup: CDR1 SQVTM, CDR2 ANQGSEA. The CDR3 consists of 11 residues. CDR3 loop: CSAGKTDMQYY. The CDR3 region has the DNA TGCAGTGCGGGAAAGACAGATATGCAGTATTAT.

Details on this clonotype: The junction departs from germline at one end; a sequencing error may be responsible. This chain uses TRBV11-2 with TRBJ2-2, with D hard to call. The CDR3 has 17 amino acids. Looked up from germline, CDR1 is SGHAT and CDR2 is FQNNGV. The CDR3 DNA reads as TGTGCCAACAGCTTAGATCATCAGCGTAGGGACACCGGGGAGCTGTTTTTT. Encoded protein: CANSLDHQRRDTGELFF.

As regards this clonotype: At one of its ends the junction is not consistent with the germline gene, which may arise from a read error. This chain joins TRBV6-6 and TRBJ1-5; D call uncertain. This CDR3 comprises 13 residues. The germline CDR1 and CDR2 sequences are MNHNY and SVGAGI (reference sequence). DNA of the CDR3: TGTACCAGCAGTGGATTTAGCAATCAGCCCCAGCTTTTT. Protein product: CTSSGFSNQPQLF.

Concerning this clonotype itself: One junction end disagrees with the germline gene, perhaps due to a read error. The J gene is TRBJ1-5, the V gene TRBV28; 8 bases agree with TRBD1. The CDR3 spans 14 residues. Germline CDR1 MDHEN, CDR2 SYDVKM. DNA for the CDR3: TGTGCAAGCAGGTCGACAGGGGCTTCCCAGCCCCACCATTTT. It yields the protein CASRSTGASQPHHF.

This clonotype has ten or more counts. The V gene is TRBV6-5, the J gene TRBJ1-1; possibly TRBD1 for D (5 bases). Trimming removed 0 bases from V and 1 base from J, with 9 bases in between. The length of the CDR3 is 15 residues. Germline CDR1 MNHEY, CDR2 SVGAGI. The CDR3 DNA sequence: TGTGCCAGCAGTTACTCGCCAACAGGGAACACTGAAGCTTTCTTT. Protein product: CASSYSPTGNTEAFF.

This chain joins TRBV5-5 and TRBJ1-1; a weak D match, TRBD1 (5 bases). The V gene's germline CDR1 is SGHKS and CDR2 YYEKEE (reference sequence). The CDR3 spans 15 residues. Trimming removed 4 bases from V and 2 bases from J, with 15 bases in between. CDR3 in amino acids: CASSHNFQGNTEAFF. CDR3 DNA sequence: TGTGCCAGCAGCCACAATTTTCAGGGTAACACTGAAGCTTTCTTT.

The chain employs TRBV4-3 and TRBJ1-2; a weak D match, TRBD1 (5 bases). This CDR3 is 14 amino acids long. V lost 5 bases to trimming and J lost 4 bases, with 14 bases between them. CDR1 is LGHNA and CDR2 is YSLEER in the germline V gene. The CDR3, as DNA: TGCGCCAGCAGCTTCCAAGGGGCATGCTATGGCTACACCTTC. Protein: CASSFQGACYGYTF.